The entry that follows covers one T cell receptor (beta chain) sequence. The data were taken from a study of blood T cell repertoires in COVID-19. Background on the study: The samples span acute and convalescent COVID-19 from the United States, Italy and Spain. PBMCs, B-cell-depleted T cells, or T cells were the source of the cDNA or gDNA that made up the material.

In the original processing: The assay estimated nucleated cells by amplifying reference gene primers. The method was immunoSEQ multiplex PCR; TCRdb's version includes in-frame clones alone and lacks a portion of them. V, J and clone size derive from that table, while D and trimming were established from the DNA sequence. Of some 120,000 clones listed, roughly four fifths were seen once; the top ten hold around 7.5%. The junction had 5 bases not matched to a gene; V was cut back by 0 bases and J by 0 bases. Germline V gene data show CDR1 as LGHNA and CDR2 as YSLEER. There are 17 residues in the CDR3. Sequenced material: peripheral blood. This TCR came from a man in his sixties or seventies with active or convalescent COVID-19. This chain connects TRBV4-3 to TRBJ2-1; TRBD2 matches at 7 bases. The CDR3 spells CASSQDLGGSSYNEQFF. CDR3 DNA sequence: TGCGCCAGCAGCCAAGATCTTGGCGGGAGCTCCTACAATGAGCAGTTCTTC.